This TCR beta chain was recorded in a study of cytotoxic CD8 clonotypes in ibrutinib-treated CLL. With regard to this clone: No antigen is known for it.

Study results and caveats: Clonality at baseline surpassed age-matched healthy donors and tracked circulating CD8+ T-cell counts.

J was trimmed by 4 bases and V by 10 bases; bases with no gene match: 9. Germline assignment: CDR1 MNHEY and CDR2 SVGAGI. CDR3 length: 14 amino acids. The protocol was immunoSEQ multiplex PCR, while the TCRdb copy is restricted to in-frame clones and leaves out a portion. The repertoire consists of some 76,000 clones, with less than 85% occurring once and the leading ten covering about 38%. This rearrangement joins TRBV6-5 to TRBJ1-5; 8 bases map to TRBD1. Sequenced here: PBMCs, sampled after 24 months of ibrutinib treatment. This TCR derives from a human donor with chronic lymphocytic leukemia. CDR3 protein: CATGNRGTNQPQHF. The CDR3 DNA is TGTGCCACTGGGAACAGGGGGACGAATCAGCCCCAGCATTTT.